This TCR beta chain was documented in a study of shared clonotypes between healthy human individuals (dated by TCRdb to 2018 to 2020). Some background on the complete study: The cohort comprised a couple of women and a few men aged 18 to 49 years. Leukapheresis yielded between about 0.94 and 8.9 billion PBMCs per donor. Libraries were prepared and TCR repertoires were sequenced by different laboratories using diverse techniques, in order to increase sequencing depth and limit assay-specific biases. Blood TCR repertoires of about 5 healthy adults were deeply sequenced to estimate repertoire size and the extent of clonotype sharing between individuals. Per donor, three plates each were used for CD4 naive and CD4 memory, two for CD8 naive, and one for CD8 memory.

The paper's findings and limits, for the study overall: Across a few donors, approximately 4.6% of naive CD4, approximately 3.6% of naive CD8, roughly 2.3% of memory CD4, and about 0.44% of memory CD8 clonotypes were shared. Estimated clonotype richness was generally larger for naive than for memory subsets. Because the study included only a small number of donors, the genetic and exposure-history diversity represented was limited. Sampling was restricted to blood, and TCR repertoires in tissue are likely to differ from TCR repertoires in blood. Higher generation probabilities were observed for clonotypes shared by all four sorted-subset donors than for non-shared clonotypes. Rarefaction of sorted-subset datasets indicated incomplete sequencing despite the large sequencing depth. Based on pairwise subsampling, the degree of clonotype sharing among donors was expected to be affected by sequencing depth.

CDR1 and CDR2 are drawn from the germline V gene: SGHTA, FQGTGA. The CDR3 measures 16 amino acids from cysteine to phenylalanine. The read is trimmed to its CDR3 DNA, 48 bases read in frame from base 1. V sheds 2 bases and J sheds 5 bases, leaving 19 bases between their ends. Comments on this clone: Its antigen specificity is not known. Base-call qualities are not available, and no considerably larger clone is one nucleotide away.

Using the deep immunoSEQ assay, TCR CDR3 regions were amplified from genomic DNA by multiplex PCR. Extracted genomic DNA from each cell subset was spread evenly across all wells of several immunoSEQ 96-well plates, with each plate serving as a replicate. For sorted subsets, each replicate PCR was loaded with around 220 ng genomic DNA, equivalent to some 31,000 T cell genomes. Purified libraries were quantified with a Qubit 3.0 fluorometer, sized on a Bioanalyzer 2100, and re-quantified with the KAPA Library Quantification kit. Every immunoSEQ 96-well plate was sequenced on a separate single-read 150-cycle Illumina NextSeq 550 flow cell. The authors' pipeline ran thus. Because the immunoSEQ output included only junctional sequences and no quality scores, the filtering could not be the same as the filtering used for full-length reads. To assign V/J genes and CDR3, sequences were annotated against IMGT germline references using PyIR, a Python wrapper for IgBLAST v1.9. Reads were removed for weak V/J assignments (E-value above 1e-6), missing CDR3, stop codons, out-of-frame junctions, or ambiguous translated residues. V3J clonotypes were defined as sequences sharing an identical inferred V gene, J gene, and CDR3 amino acid sequence. To compute the percentage overlap between repertoires, the number of shared unique clonotypes was divided by the size of the smaller repertoire. Repertoire richness was assessed with RTK rarefaction, the Chao1 estimator, and Recon v2.1 estimates of unobserved clonotypes. For all TCRbeta clonotypes obtained by the gDNA method from a handful of donors, generation probabilities were computed with OLGA. This immuneACCESS table, as held by TCRdb, lists in-frame sequences with V and J called but not all clones. Of the missing ones, under half trace to an unresolved V gene in checked studies; the others have no known cause. V and J calls plus clone size are reproduced from that table; the DNA served to infer D and trimming. In this sample the table shows about 1.5 million clones, 95% to 99% of which occur a single time. The top ten clonotypes cover roughly 0.45% of the sample.

The donors were healthy, HIV-negative adults with no recently reported acute infections or vaccinations. All donors were Caucasian adults living in Nashville, Tennessee, USA. CD4+ T cells were enriched by magnetic negative selection; naive cells were then positively selected on CD45RA, and the negative fraction formed the memory subset. After blood collection by leukapheresis, PBMCs were isolated using Ficoll-Histopaque density gradient centrifugation and then cryopreserved in the vapor phase of liquid nitrogen. Analytical flow cytometry was used to check the purity and quantity of every magnetically sorted T cell population. Each sorted fraction had its genomic DNA isolated and then quantified by UV absorbance on a Nanodrop 2000c.

In this chain, TRBV7-3 is recombined with TRBJ2-7, with a tentative D gene TRBD2 over 5 matching bases. The sample comprised naive CD4+ T cells sorted from blood. According to the study, the label for this sample's cell subset or site signals: CD45RA+ positively selected. The clonotype comes from a man between 25 and 39 years old in good health. The CDR3 reads as follows: CASSLYGDSGSNEQYF. The sequenced DNA: TGTGCCAGCAGCTTATATGGGGATTCGGGGAGCAACGAGCAGTACTTC.